This T cell receptor (beta chain) comes out of a study of blood T cell repertoires in COVID-19. For the study at large: The samples span acute and convalescent COVID-19 from the United States, Italy and Spain. Nucleic acid was either cDNA or gDNA, and it came from T cells, B-cell-depleted T cells, or PBMCs.

The CDR3 is made up of 15 amino acids. Trimming at V came to 5 bases and at J to 7 bases, leaving 7 bases not matched to a gene. Germline V gene sequence: CDR1 KGHSH, CDR2 LQKENI. Authors' methods: From reference gene primer amplification, estimates of nucleated cell counts were derived. Produced via immunoSEQ multiplex PCR; TCRdb's table is partial and in-frame only. For V, J and clone size, that table is used; D and trimming come from the DNA. The sample has about 250,000 clones; 86% are singletons. The J gene is TRBJ2-1, the V gene TRBV18, with 11 positions matching TRBD1. Sequenced sample: peripheral blood. This receptor was identified in a woman of 80 years or more with COVID-19, enrolled during active disease. In nucleotides, the CDR3 is TGTGCCAGCTCAGCCGGGACAGGGGGTTTGAATGAGCAGTTCTTC. It yields the protein CASSAGTGGLNEQFF. Looking up the rest from reference TRBV18 and TRBJ2-1 gives the full variable domain: NAGVMQNPRHLVRRRGQEARLRCSPMKGHSHVYWYRQLPEEGLKFMVYLQKENIIDESGMPKERFSAEFPKEGPSILRIQQVVRGDSAAYFCASSAGTGGLNEQFFGPGTRLTVL.